This is a list of T cell receptor beta chains from one sample in a study of T cell changes during pregnancy in multiple sclerosis. Sequencing was performed with immunoSEQ multiplex PCR; in TCRdb, only in-frame clones are kept and a portion is missing. The sample contains roughly 84,000 clones, 85% to 95% of which appear only once. The input for sequencing was peripheral blood, taken in the third trimester of pregnancy. The receptors originated from a female donor in good health, enrolled as a control in a pregnancy study. Both conserved end residues are part of each CDR3. The D gene is left open where the match is weak. Expanded clones get a size class; other rows say once, few or many, or leave the size out.

. | TRBD1 | TRBJ2-3 | TRBV4-1 | CASSQVPGQDFTDTQYF | TGCGCCAGCAGCCAAGTGCCCGGACAGGACTTTACAGATACGCAGTATTTT
. | TRBD1 | TRBJ1-1 | TRBV27 | CASSLRQGVTEAFF | TGTGCCAGCAGTTTAAGACAGGGGGTTACTGAAGCTTTCTTT
. | . | TRBJ2-5 | TRBV6-6 | CASSYMTSQETQYF | TGTGCCAGCAGTTATATGACTAGTCAAGAGACCCAGTACTTC
. | TRBD2 | TRBJ2-1 | TRBV27 | CASSSRSSGNNEQFF | TGTGCCAGCAGTAGTAGATCTAGCGGTAACAATGAGCAGTTCTTC
. | TRBD1 | TRBJ1-1 | TRBV7-9 | CASSSQGGTEAFF | TGTGCCAGCAGCTCCCAGGGGGGCACTGAAGCTTTCTTT
. | TRBD1 | TRBJ1-1 | TRBV9 | CASSVDSWKDRGMNTEAFF | TGTGCCAGCAGCGTAGACTCTTGGAAGGACAGGGGGATGAACACTGAAGCTTTCTTT
. | TRBD2 | TRBJ2-3 | TRBV5-1 | CASSLFPSGTQLTSTDTQYF | TGCGCCAGCAGCTTGTTCCCTAGCGGGACACAATTAACTAGCACAGATACGCAGTATTTT
. | TRBD2 | TRBJ2-1 | TRBV28 | CATCAGTSVYNEQFF | TGTGCCACCTGTGCCGGGACTAGCGTCTACAATGAGCAGTTCTTC
. | TRBD1 | TRBJ2-6 | TRBV27 | CASSWTGGSGANVLTF | TGTGCCAGCAGTTGGACAGGGGGCTCTGGGGCCAACGTCCTGACTTTC
once | TRBD1 | TRBJ2-7 | TRBV4-1 | CASSPLWGQGSSYEQYF | TGCGCCAGCAGCCCTTTATGGGGACAGGGTTCCTCCTACGAGCAGTACTTC
few | . | TRBJ1-1 | TRBV5-1 | CASSRGQTTTEAFF | TGCGCCAGCAGCCGAGGACAGACAACCACTGAAGCTTTCTTT
. | TRBD1 | TRBJ2-5 | TRBV5-1 | CASKETGIETQYF | TGCGCCAGCAAGGAGACAGGGATAGAGACCCAGTACTTC
. | TRBD2 | TRBJ2-7 | TRBV5-8 | CASSAGTSGYYEQYF | TGTGCCAGCAGCGCCGGGACTAGCGGGTACTACGAGCAGTACTTC
. | TRBD1 | TRBJ2-1 | TRBV5-1 | CASSLGDTGGFYNEQFF | TGCGCCAGCAGCTTGGGTGATACAGGGGGTTTTTACAATGAGCAGTTCTTC
. | . | TRBJ1-3 | TRBV7-9 | CASSSTGSGNTIYF | TGTGCCAGCAGCTCAACAGGCTCTGGAAACACCATATATTTT
. | TRBD2 | TRBJ2-1 | TRBV25-1 | CASSEVAGDRSEQFF | TGTGCCAGCAGTGAAGTAGCGGGAGATCGGAGTGAGCAGTTCTTC
. | TRBD2 | TRBJ2-3 | TRBV18 | CASSEAGVADTQYF | TGTGCCAGCTCAGAGGCGGGAGTCGCAGATACGCAGTATTTT
. | TRBD1 | TRBJ1-2 | TRBV7-9 | CASSLWDSGNYGYTF | TGTGCCAGCAGCTTATGGGACAGTGGTAACTATGGCTACACCTTC